At least ten counts were recorded for the clone carrying this T cell receptor beta chain. As yet, its antigen is unknown. CDR3 and TCR beta VDJ profiling relied on genomic DNA as the template. TCRdb re-derived calls from the reads in MiXCR, one entry per CDR3 protein. The sample yields about 130,000 distinct CDR3 sequences, 35% to 50% seen once. These data originate in a study of CD8+CD57+ T cells in acquired aplastic anemia. Study in general: Yields of DNA that came from sorted CD4+ and CD8+ cells averaged roughly 3.3 ug. Healthy donor CD4+ samples were sequenced to a depth that averaged around 9.9 million reads.

Study outcomes and limitations: Patients shared some 30 CD8+ CDR3 sequences with controls.

This sequence was found in a human donor in good health, serving as a control. Sequencing input: sorted CD4+, CD8+, or CD8+CD57+ T cells (not recorded which) from PBMCs.

The CDR3 protein is CSASDGPEQYF. The CDR3 coding sequence is TGCAGTGCTAGTGATGGTCCCGAGCAGTACTTC. The chain couples TRBV20-1 to TRBJ2-7, with no clear D. CDR1 is DFQATT, CDR2 SNEGSKA, per germline (reference sequence). Trimming left V 3 bases short and J 6 bases short, with 9 bases between. The CDR3 has 11 residues.